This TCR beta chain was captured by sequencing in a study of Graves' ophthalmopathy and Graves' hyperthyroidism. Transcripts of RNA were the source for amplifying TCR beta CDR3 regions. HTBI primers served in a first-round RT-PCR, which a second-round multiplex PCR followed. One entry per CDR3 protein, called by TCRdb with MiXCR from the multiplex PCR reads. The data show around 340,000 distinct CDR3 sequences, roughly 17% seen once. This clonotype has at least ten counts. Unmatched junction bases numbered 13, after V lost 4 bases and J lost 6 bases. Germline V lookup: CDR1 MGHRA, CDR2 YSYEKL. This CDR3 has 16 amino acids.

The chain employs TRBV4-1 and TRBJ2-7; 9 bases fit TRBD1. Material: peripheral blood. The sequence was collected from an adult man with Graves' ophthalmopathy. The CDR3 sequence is CASSPQGNRGRREQYF. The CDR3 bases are TGCGCCAGCAGCCCCCAAGGGAACAGGGGGCGACGCGAGCAGTACTTC.